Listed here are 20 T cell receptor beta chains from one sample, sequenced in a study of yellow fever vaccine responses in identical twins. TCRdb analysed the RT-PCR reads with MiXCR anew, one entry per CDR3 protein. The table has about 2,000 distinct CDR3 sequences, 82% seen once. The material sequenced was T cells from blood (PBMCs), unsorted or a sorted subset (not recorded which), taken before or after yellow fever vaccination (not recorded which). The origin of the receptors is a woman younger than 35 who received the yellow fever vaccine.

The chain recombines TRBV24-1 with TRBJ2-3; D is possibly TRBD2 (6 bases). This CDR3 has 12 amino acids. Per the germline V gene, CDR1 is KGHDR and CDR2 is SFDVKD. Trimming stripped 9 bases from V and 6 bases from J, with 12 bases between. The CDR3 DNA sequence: TGTGCCACCGCTCCTGGGGGGGATACGCAGTATTTT. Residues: CATAPGGDTQYF.

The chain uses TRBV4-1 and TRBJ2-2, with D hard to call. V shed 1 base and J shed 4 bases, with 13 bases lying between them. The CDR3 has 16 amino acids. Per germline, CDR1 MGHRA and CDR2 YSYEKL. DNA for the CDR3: TGCGCCAGCAGCCAAGCTCCGCAACCGGGCACCGGGGAGCTGTTTTTT. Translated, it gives CASSQAPQPGTGELFF.

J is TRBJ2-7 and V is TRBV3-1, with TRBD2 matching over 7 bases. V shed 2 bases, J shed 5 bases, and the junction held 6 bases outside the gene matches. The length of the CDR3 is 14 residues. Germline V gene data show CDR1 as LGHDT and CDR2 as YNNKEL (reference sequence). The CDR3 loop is CASSQWDYLDEQYF. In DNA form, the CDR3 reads TGTGCCAGCAGCCAATGGGACTATTTAGACGAGCAGTACTTC.

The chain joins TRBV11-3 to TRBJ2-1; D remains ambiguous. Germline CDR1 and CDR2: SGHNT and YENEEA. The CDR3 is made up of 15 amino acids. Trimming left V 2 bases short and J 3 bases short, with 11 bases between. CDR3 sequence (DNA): TGTGCCAGCAGCTTATTCCCGGACGGCTACAATGAGCAGTTCTTC. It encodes CASSLFPDGYNEQFF.

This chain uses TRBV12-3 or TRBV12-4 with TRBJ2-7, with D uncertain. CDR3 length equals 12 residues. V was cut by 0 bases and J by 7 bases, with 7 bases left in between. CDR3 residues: CASSLAGREQYF. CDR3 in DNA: TGTGCCAGCAGTTTAGCGGGAAGGGAGCAGTACTTC.

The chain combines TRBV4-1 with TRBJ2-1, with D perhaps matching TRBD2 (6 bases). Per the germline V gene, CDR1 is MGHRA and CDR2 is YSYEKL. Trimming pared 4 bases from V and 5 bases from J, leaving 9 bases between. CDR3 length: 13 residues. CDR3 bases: TGCGCCAGCAGCCCGGGACTTAACAATGAGCAGTTCTTC. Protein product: CASSPGLNNEQFF.

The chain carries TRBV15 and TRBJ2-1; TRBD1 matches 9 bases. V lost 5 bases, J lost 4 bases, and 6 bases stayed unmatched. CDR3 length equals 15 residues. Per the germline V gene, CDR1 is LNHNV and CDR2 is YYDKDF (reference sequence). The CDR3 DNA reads TGTGCCACCAGCGTGGGACAGGGTGGGTACAATGAGCAGTTCTTC. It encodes CATSVGQGGYNEQFF. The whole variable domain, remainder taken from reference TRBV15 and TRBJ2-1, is DAMVIQNPRYQVTQFGKPVTLSCSQTLNHNVMYWYQQKSSQAPKLLFHYYDKDFNNEADTPDNFQSRRPNTSFCFLDIRSPGLGDTAMYLCATSVGQGGYNEQFFGPGTRLTVL.

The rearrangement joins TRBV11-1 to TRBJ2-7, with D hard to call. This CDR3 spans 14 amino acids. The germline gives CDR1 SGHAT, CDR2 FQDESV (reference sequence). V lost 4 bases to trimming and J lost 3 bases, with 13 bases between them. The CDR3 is CASSSEAIFYEQYF. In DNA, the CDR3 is TGTGCCAGCAGCTCCGAAGCGATTTTCTACGAGCAGTACTTC.

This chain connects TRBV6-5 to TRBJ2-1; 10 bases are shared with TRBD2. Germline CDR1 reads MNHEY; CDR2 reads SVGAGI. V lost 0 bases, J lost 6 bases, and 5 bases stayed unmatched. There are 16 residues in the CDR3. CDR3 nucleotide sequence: TGTGCCAGCAGTTACTCCCCCAGCGGGGGGGCCAATGAGCAGTTCTTC. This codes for CASSYSPSGGANEQFF.

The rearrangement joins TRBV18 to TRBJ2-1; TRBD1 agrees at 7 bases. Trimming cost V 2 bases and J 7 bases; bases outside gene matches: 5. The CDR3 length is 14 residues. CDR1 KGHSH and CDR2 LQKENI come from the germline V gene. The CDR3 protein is CASSPVDRANEQFF. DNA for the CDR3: TGTGCCAGCTCACCAGTAGACAGGGCTAATGAGCAGTTCTTC.

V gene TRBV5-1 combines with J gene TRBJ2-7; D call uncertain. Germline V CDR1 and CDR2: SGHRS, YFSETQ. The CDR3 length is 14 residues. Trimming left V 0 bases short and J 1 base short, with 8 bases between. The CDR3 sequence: CASSLVGISYEQYF. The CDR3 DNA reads TGCGCCAGCAGCTTGGTCGGAATATCCTACGAGCAGTACTTC.

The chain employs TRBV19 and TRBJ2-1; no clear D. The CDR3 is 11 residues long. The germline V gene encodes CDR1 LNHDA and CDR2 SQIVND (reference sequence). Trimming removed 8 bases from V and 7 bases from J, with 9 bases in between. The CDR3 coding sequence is TGTGCCAGTGGAAGTGGTAATGAGCAGTTCTTC. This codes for CASGSGNEQFF.

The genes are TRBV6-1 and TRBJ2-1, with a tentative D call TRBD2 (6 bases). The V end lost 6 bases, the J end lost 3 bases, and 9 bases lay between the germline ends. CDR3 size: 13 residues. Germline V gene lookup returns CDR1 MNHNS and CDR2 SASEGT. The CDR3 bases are TGTGCCAGCAGGGGGACTTACTACAATGAGCAGTTCTTC. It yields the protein CASRGTYYNEQFF.

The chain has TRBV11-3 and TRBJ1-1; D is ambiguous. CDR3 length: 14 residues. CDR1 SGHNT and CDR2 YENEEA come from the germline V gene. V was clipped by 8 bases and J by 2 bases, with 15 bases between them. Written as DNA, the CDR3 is TGTGCCAGCGCCGAAGGAAGAGGAAACACTGAAGCTTTCTTT. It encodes CASAEGRGNTEAFF. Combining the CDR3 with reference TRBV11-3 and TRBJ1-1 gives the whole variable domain EAGVVQSPRYKIIEKKQPVAFWCNPISGHNTLYWYLQNLGQGPELLIRYENEEAVDDSQLPKDRFSAERLKGVDSTLKIQPAELGDSAVYLCASAEGRGNTEAFFGQGTRLTVV.

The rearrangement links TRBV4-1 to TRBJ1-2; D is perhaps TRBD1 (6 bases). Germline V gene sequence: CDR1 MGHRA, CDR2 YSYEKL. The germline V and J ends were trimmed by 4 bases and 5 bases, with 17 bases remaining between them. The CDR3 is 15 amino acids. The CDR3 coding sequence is TGCGCCAGCAGCCTAAACACGGGGGGCTTGTATGGCTACACCTTC. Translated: CASSLNTGGLYGYTF.

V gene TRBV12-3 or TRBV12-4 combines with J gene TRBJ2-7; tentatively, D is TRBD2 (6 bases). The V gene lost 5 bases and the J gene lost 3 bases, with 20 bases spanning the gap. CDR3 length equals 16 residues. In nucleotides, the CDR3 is TGTGCCAGCAGTCCTCATACCGGGACTGCCTACTACGAGCAGTACTTC. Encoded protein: CASSPHTGTAYYEQYF.

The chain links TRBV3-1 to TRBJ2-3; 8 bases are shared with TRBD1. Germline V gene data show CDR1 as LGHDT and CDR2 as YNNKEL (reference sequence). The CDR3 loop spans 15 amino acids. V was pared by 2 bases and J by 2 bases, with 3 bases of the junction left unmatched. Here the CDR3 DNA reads TGTGCCAGCAGCCAACAGGGGGCGTTCACAGATACGCAGTATTTT. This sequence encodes CASSQQGAFTDTQYF.

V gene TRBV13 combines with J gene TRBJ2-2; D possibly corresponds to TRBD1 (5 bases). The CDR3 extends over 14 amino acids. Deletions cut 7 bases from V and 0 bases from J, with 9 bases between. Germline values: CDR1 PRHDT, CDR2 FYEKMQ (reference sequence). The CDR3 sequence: CASITGPNTGELFF. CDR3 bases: TGTGCCAGCATCACAGGACCGAACACCGGGGAGCTGTTTTTT.

The CDR3 loop is CASSRPGQGEASGYNEQFF. CDR3 sequence (DNA): TGTGCCAGCAGCCGTCCGGGACAGGGTGAGGCTAGCGGCTACAATGAGCAGTTCTTC. The chain couples TRBV7-6 to TRBJ2-1, with TRBD1 identical over 9 bases. V shed 5 bases, J shed 3 bases, and the junction held 17 bases outside the gene matches. CDR1 is SGHVS and CDR2 is FNYEAQ in the germline V gene. The CDR3 is 19 amino acids.

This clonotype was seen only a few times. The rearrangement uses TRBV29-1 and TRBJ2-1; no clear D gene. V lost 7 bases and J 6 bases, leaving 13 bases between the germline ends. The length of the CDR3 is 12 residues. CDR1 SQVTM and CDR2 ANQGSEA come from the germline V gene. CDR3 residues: CSAYETPNEQFF. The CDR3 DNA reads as TGCAGCGCCTACGAGACCCCCAATGAGCAGTTCTTC.